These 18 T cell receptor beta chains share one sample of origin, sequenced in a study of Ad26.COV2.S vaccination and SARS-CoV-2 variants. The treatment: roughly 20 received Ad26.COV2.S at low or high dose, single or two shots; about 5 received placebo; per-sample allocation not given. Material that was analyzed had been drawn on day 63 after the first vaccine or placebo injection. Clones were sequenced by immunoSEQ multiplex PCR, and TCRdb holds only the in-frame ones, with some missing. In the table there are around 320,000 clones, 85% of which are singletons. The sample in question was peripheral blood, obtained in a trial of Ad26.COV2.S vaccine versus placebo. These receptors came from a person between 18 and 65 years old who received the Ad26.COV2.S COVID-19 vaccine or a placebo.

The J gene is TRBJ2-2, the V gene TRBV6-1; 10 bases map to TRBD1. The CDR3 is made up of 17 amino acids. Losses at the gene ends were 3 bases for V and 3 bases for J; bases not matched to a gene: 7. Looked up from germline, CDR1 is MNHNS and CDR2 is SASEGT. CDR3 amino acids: CASSDGKGQGYTGELFF. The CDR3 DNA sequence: TGTGCCAGCAGTGACGGAAAGGGACAGGGGTACACCGGGGAGCTGTTTTTT.

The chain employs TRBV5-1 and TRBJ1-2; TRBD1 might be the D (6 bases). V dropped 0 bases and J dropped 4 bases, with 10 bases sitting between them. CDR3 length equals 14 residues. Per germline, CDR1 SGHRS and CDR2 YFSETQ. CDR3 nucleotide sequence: TGCGCCAGCAGCTTGGGGACAGATCCCTATGGCTACACCTTC. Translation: CASSLGTDPYGYTF.

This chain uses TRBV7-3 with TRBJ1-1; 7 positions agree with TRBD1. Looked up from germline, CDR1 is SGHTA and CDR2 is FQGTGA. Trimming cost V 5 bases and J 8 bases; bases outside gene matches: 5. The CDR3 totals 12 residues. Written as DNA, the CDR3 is TGTGCCAGCAGCCATAACAGGGGAGAAGCTTTCTTT. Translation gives CASSHNRGEAFF.

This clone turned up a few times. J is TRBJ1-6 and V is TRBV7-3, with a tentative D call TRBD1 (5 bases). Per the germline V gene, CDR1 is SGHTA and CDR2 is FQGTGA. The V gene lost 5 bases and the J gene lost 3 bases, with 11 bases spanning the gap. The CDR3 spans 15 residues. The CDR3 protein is CASSTSGDYNSPLHF. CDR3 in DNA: TGTGCCAGCAGCACATCGGGGGACTATAATTCACCCCTCCACTTT.

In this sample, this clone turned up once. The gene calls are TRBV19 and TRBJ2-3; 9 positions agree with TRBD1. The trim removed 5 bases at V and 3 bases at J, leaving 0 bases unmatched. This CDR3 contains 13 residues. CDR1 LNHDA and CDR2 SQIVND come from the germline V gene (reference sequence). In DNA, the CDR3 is TGTGCCAGTAGTGGGACAGGGACAGATACGCAGTATTTT. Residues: CASSGTGTDTQYF. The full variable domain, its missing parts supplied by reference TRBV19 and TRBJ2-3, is DGGITQSPKYLFRKEGQNVTLSCEQNLNHDAMYWYRQDPGQGLRLIYYSQIVNDFQKGDIAEGYSVSREKKESFPLTVTSAQKNPTAFYLCASSGTGTDTQYFGPGTRLTVL.

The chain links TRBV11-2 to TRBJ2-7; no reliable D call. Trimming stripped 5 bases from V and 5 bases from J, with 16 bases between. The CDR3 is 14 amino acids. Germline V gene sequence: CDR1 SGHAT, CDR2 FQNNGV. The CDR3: CASSPLRRWDEQYF. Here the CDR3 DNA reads TGTGCCAGCAGCCCCCTCCGGAGATGGGACGAGCAGTACTTC.

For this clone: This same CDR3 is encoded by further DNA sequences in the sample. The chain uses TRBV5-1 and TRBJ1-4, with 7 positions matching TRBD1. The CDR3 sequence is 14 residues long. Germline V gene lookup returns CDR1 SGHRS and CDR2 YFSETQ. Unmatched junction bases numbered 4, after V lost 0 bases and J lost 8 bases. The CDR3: CASSLGQGGEKLFF. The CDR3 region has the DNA TGCGCCAGCAGCTTGGGACAGGGTGGAGAAAAACTGTTTTTT. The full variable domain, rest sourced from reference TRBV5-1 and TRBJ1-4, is KAGVTQTPRYLIKTRGQQVTLSCSPISGHRSVSWYQQTPGQGLQFLFEYFSETQRNKGNFPGRFSGRQFSNSRSEMNVSTLELGDSALYLCASSLGQGGEKLFFGSGTQLSVL.

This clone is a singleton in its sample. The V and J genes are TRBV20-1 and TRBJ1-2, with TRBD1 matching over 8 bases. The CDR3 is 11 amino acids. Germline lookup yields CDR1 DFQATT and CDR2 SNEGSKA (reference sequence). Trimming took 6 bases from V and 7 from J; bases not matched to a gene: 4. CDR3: CSAPGQGGYTF. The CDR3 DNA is TGCAGTGCACCTGGACAGGGTGGCTACACCTTC.

DNA for the CDR3: TGTGCCAGCAGCTTAGGCTATCCCGGGACTCCGATTAGGGAGCAGTACTTC. Protein sequence: CASSLGYPGTPIREQYF. The chain has TRBV7-8 and TRBJ2-7; possibly TRBD2 for D (6 bases). The CDR3 totals 17 residues. Germline CDR1 is SGHVS and CDR2 is FQNEAQ. Trimming pared 1 base from V and 7 bases from J, leaving 23 bases between.

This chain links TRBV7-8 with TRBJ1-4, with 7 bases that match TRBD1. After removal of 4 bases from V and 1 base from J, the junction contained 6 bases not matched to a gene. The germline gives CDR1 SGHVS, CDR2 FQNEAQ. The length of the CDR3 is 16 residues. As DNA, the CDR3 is TGTGCCAGCAGCTACCGACAGGGTCTAACTAATGAAAAACTGTTTTTT. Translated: CASSYRQGLTNEKLFF. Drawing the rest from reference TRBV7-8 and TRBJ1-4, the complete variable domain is GAGVSQSPRYKVAKRGQDVALRCDPISGHVSLFWYQQALGQGPEFLTYFQNEAQLDKSGLPSDRFFAERPEGSVSTLKIQRTQQEDSAVYLCASSYRQGLTNEKLFFGSGTQLSVL.

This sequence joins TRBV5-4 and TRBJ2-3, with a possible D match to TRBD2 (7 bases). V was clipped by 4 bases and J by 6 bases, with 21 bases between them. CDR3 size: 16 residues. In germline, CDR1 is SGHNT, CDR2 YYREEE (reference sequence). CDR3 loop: CASSTNRGALQDTQYF. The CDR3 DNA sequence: TGTGCCAGCAGCACGAACCGGGGGGCCCTCCAGGATACGCAGTATTTT.

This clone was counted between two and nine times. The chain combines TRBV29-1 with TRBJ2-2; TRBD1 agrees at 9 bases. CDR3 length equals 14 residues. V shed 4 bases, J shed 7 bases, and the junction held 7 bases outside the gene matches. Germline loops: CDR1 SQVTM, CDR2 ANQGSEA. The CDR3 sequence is CSVVGTGTVGELFF. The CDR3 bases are TGCAGCGTTGTGGGGACAGGGACGGTCGGGGAGCTGTTTTTT.

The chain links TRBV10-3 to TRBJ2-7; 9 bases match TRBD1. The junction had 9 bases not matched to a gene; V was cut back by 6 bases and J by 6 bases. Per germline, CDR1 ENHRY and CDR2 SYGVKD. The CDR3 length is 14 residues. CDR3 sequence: CAISQWTGEGEQYF. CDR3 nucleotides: TGTGCCATCAGCCAGTGGACAGGGGAAGGCGAGCAGTACTTC.

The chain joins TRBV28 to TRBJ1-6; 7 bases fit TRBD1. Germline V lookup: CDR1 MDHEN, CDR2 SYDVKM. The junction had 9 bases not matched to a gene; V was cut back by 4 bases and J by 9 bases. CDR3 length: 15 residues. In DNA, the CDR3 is TGTGCCAGCAGTTCCCGACAGGGCCTAATTTCACCCCTCCACTTT. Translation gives CASSSRQGLISPLHF.

CDR3 nucleotides: TGTGCCAGCAGCTCCGTTCCCGACAAGTATTCCTACGAGCAGTACTTC. Translation gives CASSSVPDKYSYEQYF. The chain couples TRBV11-2 to TRBJ2-7, with D hard to call. Germline CDR1 SGHAT, CDR2 FQNNGV. The V end was cut by 4 bases, the J end by 1 base, with 17 bases between. CDR3 length: 16 amino acids.

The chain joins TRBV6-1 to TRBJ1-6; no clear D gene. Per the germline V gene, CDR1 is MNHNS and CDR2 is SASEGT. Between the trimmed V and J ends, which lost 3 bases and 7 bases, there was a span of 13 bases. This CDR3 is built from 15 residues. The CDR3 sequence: CASSDAGWRNSPLHF. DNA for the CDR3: TGTGCCAGCAGTGACGCCGGGTGGCGCAATTCACCCCTCCACTTT.

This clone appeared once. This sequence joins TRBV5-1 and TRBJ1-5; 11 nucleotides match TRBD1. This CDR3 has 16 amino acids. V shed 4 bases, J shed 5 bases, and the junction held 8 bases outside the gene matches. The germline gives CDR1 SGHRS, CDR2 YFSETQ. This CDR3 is CASSRDGTGGDQPQHF. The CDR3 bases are TGCGCCAGCAGCCGAGACGGGACAGGGGGTGATCAGCCCCAGCATTTT.

The CDR3 spells CASSAARDGGSGNTIYF. In DNA, the CDR3 is TGTGCCAGCAGCGCGGCTCGGGACGGTGGCTCTGGAAACACCATATATTTT. The rearrangement joins TRBV2 to TRBJ1-3, with D possibly matching TRBD1 (5 bases). The V gene's germline CDR1 is SNHLY and CDR2 FYNNEI. The CDR3 length is 17 residues. Between the trimmed V and J ends, which lost 6 bases and 0 bases, there was a span of 18 bases.